This TCR beta chain came from a study of shared clonotypes between healthy human individuals. V was clipped by 5 bases and J by 2 bases, with 9 bases between them. The CDR3 has 14 amino acids. The germline gives CDR1 SEHNR, CDR2 FQNEAQ (reference sequence). Terminally differentiated effector memory CD45RA+ cells were excluded from the naive CD8 cells, which were CD45RO-negative and positively selected for CCR7. TCRdb's copy holds only in-frame clones and misses some; the assay was immunoSEQ multiplex PCR. The sample includes more than 2 million clones, around 93% of them seen just once. This sequence was found in a man younger than 30 in good health. Some clones in this sample may be carry-over from other donors' samples. Sequencing used naive CD8+ T cells from PBMCs. The gene calls are TRBV7-9 and TRBJ2-2; possibly TRBD1 or TRBD2 for D (5 bases each). CDR3 sequence reads: CASSQGRNTGELFF. DNA for the CDR3: TGTGCCAGCAGCCAGGGACGAAACACCGGGGAGCTGTTTTTT.